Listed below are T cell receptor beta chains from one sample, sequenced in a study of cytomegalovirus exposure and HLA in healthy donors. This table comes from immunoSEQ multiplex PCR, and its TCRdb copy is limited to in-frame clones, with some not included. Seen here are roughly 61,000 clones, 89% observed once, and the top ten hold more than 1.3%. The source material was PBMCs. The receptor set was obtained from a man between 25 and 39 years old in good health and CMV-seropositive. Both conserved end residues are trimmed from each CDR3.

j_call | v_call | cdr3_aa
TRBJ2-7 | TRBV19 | ASSPTQQGPSSYEQY
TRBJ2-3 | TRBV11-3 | ASSLVSGGVGRKQY
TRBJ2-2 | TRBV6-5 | ASSYTSGWGAGELF
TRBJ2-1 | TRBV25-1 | ASRGTTGVEQF
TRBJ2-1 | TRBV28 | ASSPLGAAKQF
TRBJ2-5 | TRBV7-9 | ASSFNPGLAGKETQY
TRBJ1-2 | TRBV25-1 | ASSDGTGGYGYT
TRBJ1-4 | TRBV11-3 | ASSFGTGKLF
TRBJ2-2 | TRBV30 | AWSAEGGELF
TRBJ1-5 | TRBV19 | ASSMTFNSNQPQH